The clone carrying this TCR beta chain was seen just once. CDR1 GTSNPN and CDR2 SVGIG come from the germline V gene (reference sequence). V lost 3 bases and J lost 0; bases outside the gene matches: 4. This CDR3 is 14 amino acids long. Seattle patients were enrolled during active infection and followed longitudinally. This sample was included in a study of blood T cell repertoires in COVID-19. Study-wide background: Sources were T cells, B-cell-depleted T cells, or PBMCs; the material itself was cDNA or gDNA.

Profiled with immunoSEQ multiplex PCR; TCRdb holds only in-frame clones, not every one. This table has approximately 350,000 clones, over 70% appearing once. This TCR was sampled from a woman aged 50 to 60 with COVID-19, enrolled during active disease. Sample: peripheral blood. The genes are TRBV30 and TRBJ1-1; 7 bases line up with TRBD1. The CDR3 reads CAWRRQGLNTEAFF. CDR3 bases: TGTGCCTGGAGGCGACAGGGCCTGAACACTGAAGCTTTCTTT.